The clone carrying this T cell receptor beta chain was detected many times. As yet, its antigen is unknown. The sample originates from a study of T cells in Graves' hyperthyroidism and ophthalmopathy. CDR3 length: 12 residues. Germline CDR1 is GTSNPN and CDR2 is SVGIG (reference sequence). V was pared by 2 bases and J by 3 bases, with 7 bases between. Amplification yielded TCR beta CDR3 regions, with RNA transcripts as the source. Primed by the HTBI set, a first-round RT-PCR was run on the TCR CDR3. TCRdb independently ran MiXCR on the multiplex PCR reads; one entry per CDR3 protein. This sample yields about 300,000 distinct CDR3 sequences, of which around 16% are seen a single time; around 34% belongs to the top ten. General study findings and limits: Ophthalmopathy was distinguished from stable hyperthyroidism by 13 V-J signatures. The model identified upcoming ophthalmopathy a median approximately 6.4 months ahead of onset. Most clonotypes expanded in thyroid above 0.001 were likewise present in blood.

The genes are TRBV30 and TRBJ1-1; TRBD1 is a possible D gene (5 bases). The specimen sequenced was blood. The sequence was collected from a young man with Graves' hyperthyroidism. The CDR3 DNA sequence: TGTGCCTGGAGTTCAGGGTACACTGAAGCTTTCTTT. Translating it yields CAWSSGYTEAFF.